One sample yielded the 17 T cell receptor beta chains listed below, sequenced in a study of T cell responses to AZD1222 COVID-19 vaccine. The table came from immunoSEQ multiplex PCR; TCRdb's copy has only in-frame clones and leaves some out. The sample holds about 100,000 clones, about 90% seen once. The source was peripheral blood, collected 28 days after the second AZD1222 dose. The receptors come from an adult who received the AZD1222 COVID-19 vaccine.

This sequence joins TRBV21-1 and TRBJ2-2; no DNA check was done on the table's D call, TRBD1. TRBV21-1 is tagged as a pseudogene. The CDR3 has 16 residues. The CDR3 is CASSNRGPHFTGELFF. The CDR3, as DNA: TGTGCCAGCAGCAACAGGGGGCCCCATTTCACCGGGGAGCTGTTTTTT.

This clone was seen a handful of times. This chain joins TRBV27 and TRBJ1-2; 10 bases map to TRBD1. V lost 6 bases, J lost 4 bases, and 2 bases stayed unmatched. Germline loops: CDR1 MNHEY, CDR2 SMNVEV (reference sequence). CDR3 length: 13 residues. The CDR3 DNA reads TGTGCCAGCAGCTGGACAGGGGGCTATGGCTACACCTTC. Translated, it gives CASSWTGGYGYTF.

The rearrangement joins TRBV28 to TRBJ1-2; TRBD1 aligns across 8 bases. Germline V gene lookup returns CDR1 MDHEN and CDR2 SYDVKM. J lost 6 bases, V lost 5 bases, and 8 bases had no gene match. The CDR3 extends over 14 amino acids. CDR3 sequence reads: CASSQRTGRDGYTF. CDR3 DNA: TGTGCCAGCAGTCAGAGGACAGGGAGGGATGGCTACACCTTC.

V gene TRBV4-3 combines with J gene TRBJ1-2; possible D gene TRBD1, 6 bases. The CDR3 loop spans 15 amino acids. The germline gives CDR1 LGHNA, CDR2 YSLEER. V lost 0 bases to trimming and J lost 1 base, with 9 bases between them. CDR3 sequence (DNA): TGCGCCAGCAGCCAAGACGACAGGAGTAACTATGGCTACACCTTC. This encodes CASSQDDRSNYGYTF.

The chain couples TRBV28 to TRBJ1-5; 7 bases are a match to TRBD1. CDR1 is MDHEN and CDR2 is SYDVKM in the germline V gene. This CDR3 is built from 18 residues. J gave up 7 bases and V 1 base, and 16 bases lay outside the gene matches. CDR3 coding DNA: TGTGCCAGCAGTTTATCCCTTCTAAGACAGGGAGTAATCCAGCCCCAGCATTTT. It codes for CASSLSLLRQGVIQPQHF.

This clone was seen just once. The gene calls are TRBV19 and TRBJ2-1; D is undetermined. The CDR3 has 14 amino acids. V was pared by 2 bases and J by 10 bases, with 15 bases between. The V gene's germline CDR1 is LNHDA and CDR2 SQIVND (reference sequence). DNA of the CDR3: TGTGCCAGTAGTATAACAACCGTAATTGGAGAGCAGTTCTTC. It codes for CASSITTVIGEQFF.

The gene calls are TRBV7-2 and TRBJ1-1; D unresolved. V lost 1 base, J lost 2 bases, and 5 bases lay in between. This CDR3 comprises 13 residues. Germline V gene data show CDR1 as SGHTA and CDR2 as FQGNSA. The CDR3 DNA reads TGTGCCAGCAGCTTAGTGGTCAACACTGAAGCTTTCTTT. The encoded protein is CASSLVVNTEAFF.

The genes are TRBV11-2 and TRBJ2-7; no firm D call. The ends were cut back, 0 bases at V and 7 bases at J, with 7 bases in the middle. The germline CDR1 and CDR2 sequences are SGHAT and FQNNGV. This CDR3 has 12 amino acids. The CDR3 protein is CASSLDRGEQYF. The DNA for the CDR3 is TGTGCCAGCAGCTTAGATCGTGGGGAGCAGTACTTC.

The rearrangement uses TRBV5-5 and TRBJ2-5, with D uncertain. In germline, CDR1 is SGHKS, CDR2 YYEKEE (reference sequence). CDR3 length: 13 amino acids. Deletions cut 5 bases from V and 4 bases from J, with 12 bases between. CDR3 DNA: TGTGCCAGCAGTCGCGGACCTCGAGAGACCCAGTACTTC. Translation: CASSRGPRETQYF.

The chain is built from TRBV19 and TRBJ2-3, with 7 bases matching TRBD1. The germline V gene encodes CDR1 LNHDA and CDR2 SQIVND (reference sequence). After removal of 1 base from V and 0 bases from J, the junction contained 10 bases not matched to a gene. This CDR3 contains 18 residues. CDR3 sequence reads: CASSIGQGTFSSTDTQYF. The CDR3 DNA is TGTGCCAGTAGTATAGGACAGGGTACCTTTTCTAGCACAGATACGCAGTATTTT.

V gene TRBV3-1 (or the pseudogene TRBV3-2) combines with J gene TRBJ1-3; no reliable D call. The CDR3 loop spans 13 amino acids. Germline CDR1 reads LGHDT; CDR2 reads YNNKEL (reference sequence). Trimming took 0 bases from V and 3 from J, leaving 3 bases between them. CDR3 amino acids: CASSQDSGNTIYF. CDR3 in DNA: TGTGCCAGCAGCCAAGACAGTGGAAACACCATATATTTT.

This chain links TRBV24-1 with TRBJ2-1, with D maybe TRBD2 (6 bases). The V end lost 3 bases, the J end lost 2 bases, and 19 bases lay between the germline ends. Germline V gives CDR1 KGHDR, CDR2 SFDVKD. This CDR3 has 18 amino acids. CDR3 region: CATSDETRGRRPYNEQFF. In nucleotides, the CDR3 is TGTGCCACCAGTGATGAGACTAGAGGTCGGAGACCCTACAATGAGCAGTTCTTC.

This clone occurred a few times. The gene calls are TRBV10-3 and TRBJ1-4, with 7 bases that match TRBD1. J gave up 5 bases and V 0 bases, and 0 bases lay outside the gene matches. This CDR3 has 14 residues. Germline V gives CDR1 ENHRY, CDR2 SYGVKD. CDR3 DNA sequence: TGTGCCATCAGTGAGTCGACAGGGAATGAAAAACTGTTTTTT. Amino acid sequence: CAISESTGNEKLFF.

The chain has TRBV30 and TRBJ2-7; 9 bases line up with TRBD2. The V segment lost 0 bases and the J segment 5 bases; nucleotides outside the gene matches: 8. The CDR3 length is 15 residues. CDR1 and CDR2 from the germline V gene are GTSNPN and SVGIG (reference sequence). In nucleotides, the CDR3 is TGTGCCTGGAGTGTACGGCGGGAGGGCCGCCACGAGCAGTACTTC. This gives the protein CAWSVRREGRHEQYF.

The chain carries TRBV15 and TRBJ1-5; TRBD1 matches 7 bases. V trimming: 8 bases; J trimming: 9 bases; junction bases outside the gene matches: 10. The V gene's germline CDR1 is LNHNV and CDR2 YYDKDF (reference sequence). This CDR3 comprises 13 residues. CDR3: CATQGQSFGPQHF. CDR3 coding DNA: TGTGCCACCCAGGGACAGTCTTTTGGGCCCCAGCATTTT. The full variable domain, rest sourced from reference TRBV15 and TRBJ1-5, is DAMVIQNPRYQVTQFGKPVTLSCSQTLNHNVMYWYQQKSSQAPKLLFHYYDKDFNNEADTPDNFQSRRPNTSFCFLDIRSPGLGDTAMYLCATQGQSFGPQHFGDGTRLSIL.

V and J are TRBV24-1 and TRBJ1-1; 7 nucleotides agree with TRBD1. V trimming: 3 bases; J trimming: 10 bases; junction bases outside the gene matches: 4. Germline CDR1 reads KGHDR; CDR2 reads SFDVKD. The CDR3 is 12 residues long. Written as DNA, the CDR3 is TGTGCCACCAGTGATACGGCAGGGGGAGCTTTCTTT. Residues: CATSDTAGGAFF.

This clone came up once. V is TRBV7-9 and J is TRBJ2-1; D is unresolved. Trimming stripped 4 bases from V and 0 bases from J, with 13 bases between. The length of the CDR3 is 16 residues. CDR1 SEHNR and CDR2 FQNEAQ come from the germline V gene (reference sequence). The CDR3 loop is CASSYNAPSSYNEQFF. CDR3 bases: TGTGCCAGCAGCTACAACGCGCCGAGCTCCTACAATGAGCAGTTCTTC.